The clone carrying this T cell receptor (beta chain) appeared once. The data stem from a study of blood T cell repertoires in COVID-19. Profiling relied on immunoSEQ multiplex PCR, and the TCRdb table lists in-frame clones only, not all of them. The top ten hold 1% to 1.5% of the sample, which has 150,000 or so clones, roughly 87% seen once. The germline gives CDR1 WSHSY, CDR2 SAAADI. The ends lost 3 bases at V and 3 bases at J; junction bases unmatched: 4. CDR3 length: 15 residues. This sequence originates from a human donor with acute COVID-19. The donor label of this sample is uncertain. Sequenced input: PBMCs or T cells enriched from blood (not recorded which). The chain couples TRBV10-2 to TRBJ2-3; 9 nucleotides agree with TRBD2. This CDR3 reads CASSDGAGGTDTQYF. For the CDR3, the DNA is TGCGCCAGCAGTGATGGAGCGGGGGGAACAGATACGCAGTATTTT.